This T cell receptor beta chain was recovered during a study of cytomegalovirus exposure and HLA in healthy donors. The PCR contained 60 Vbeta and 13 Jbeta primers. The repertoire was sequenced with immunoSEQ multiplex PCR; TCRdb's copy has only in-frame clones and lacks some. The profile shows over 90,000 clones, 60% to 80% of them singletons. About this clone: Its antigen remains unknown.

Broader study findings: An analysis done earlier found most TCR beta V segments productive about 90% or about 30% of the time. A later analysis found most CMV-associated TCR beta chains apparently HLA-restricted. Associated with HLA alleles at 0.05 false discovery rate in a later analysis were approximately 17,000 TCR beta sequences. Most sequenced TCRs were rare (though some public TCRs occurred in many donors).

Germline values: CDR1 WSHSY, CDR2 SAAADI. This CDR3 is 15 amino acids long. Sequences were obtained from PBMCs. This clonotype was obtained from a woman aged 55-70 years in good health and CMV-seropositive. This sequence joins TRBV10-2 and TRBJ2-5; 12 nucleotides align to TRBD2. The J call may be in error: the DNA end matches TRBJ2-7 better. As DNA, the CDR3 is TGCGCCAGCAATCTAGCGGGAGGGTCTGCCTACGAGCAGTACTTC. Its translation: CASNLAGGSAYEQYF.